A single TCR beta chain is shown here with its context. This CDR3 region has 16 residues. The entry originates in a study of blood T cell repertoires in COVID-19. At the level of the study: From T cells, B-cell-depleted T cells, or PBMCs came the material, which was cDNA or gDNA.

Categorization into cohorts depended on clinical history that participants reported. A case of COVID-19 had been met by exposed participants within 2 weeks before study entry. As handled by the study authors: Amplified reference gene primers provided the basis for estimating nucleated cell counts. Sequencing was performed with immunoSEQ multiplex PCR; in TCRdb, only in-frame clones are kept and a portion is missing. That table is the source of V, J and clone size, and D and trimming were worked out from the DNA. The table shows fewer than 250,000 clones, with about 80% occurring only once. The clonotype originates from a woman between 40 and 50 years old who had been exposed to COVID-19. The chain carries TRBV21-1 and TRBJ2-3; the tabulated D call, TRBD2, remains unverified against the DNA. TRBV21-1 is given as a pseudogene. Sequences were obtained from PBMCs or T cells enriched from blood (not recorded which). The CDR3 sequence: CASSTTSGATTDTQYF. The CDR3 DNA reads as TGTGCCAGCAGCACGACTAGCGGGGCGACCACAGATACGCAGTATTTT.